This T cell receptor (beta chain) was documented in a study of CD8 T cells in Susac syndrome. When the RNA was reverse transcribed, random hexamers were used with an input of roughly 0.45 to 1 ug. TCR beta CDR3 was amplified by immunoSEQ covering 54 Vbeta and 13 Jbeta. TCRdb re-called the immunoSEQ multiplex PCR reads through MiXCR, storing one row per CDR3 protein. The data contain 130,000 or so distinct CDR3 sequences, under 96% of them singletons. The clonotype was recovered from a human donor with Susac syndrome. Sequencing was carried out using CD4+ T cells from PBMCs.

CDR3 nucleotides: TGTGCCACCTTAGCGGGAGGCACAGATACGCAGTATTTT. Its protein is CATLAGGTDTQYF. This chain links TRBV28 with TRBJ2-3, with TRBD2 identical over 9 bases. The length of the CDR3 is 13 residues. Germline V lookup: CDR1 MDHEN, CDR2 SYDVKM. J gave up 1 base and V 10 bases, and 3 bases lay outside the gene matches. The entire variable domain, with the rest obtained from reference TRBV28 and TRBJ2-3, is as follows: DVKVTQSSRYLVKRTGEKVFLECVQDMDHENMFWYRQDPGLGLRLIYFSYDVKMKEKGDIPEGYSVSREKKERFSLILESASTNQTSMYLCATLAGGTDTQYFGPGTRLTVL.